The 10 T cell receptor beta chains in this list originate from one sample, sequenced in a study of PD-L1 blockade in urothelial cancer. Time point given: peripheral blood 6 weeks after treatment start. TCRdb's copy holds only in-frame clones and misses some; the assay was immunoSEQ multiplex PCR. The sample carries approximately 79,000 clones, less than 95% recorded once. Sequenced material: PBMCs, taken around atezolizumab (anti-PD-L1) treatment. The receptor source for this set is a woman older than 75 with urothelial cancer.

This chain uses TRBV14 with TRBJ2-6; D is perhaps TRBD2 (5 bases). The germline V gene encodes CDR1 SGHDN and CDR2 FVKESK. V was shortened by 10 bases and J by 0 bases, with 7 bases between the two germline ends. This CDR3 is 13 amino acids long. The DNA of the CDR3 is TGTGCCACGGGGAACTCTGGGGCCAACGTCCTGACTTTC. Translating gives CATGNSGANVLTF.

The chain carries TRBV5-1 and TRBJ2-5, with TRBD2 matching over 8 bases. The ends lost 4 bases at V and 5 bases at J; junction bases unmatched: 10. The CDR3 has 15 residues. Germline lookup yields CDR1 SGHRS and CDR2 YFSETQ. CDR3 DNA sequence: TGCGCCAGCAGCCCCGGGGGGGGGCCGGTGGAGACCCAGTACTTC. Protein sequence: CASSPGGGPVETQYF.

Regarding this clone: This sample also contains other DNA sequences that code for the same CDR3. The V gene is TRBV6-5, the J gene TRBJ1-1; 7 bases are a match to TRBD1. The CDR3 is made up of 12 amino acids. V lost 4 bases to trimming and J lost 8 bases; unmatched junction nucleotides: 4. Germline V lookup: CDR1 MNHEY, CDR2 SVGAGI. The CDR3 region is CASSSPGQEAFF. Here the CDR3 DNA reads TGTGCCAGCAGTTCCCCGGGACAGGAAGCTTTCTTT.

J is TRBJ2-3 and V is TRBV2; 9 bases are shared with TRBD1. Germline V lookup: CDR1 SNHLY, CDR2 FYNNEI. The CDR3 totals 17 residues. Trimming removed 3 bases from V and 1 base from J; junction bases left unmatched: 8. This CDR3 reads CASSDLTGGAGTDTQYF. The CDR3 coding sequence is TGTGCCAGCAGTGACTTAACAGGGGGCGCGGGCACAGATACGCAGTATTTT.

The chain employs TRBV7-9 and TRBJ1-5; a possible D gene is TRBD1 (5 bases). CDR1 is SEHNR, CDR2 FQNEAQ, per germline (reference sequence). Trimming pared 4 bases from V and 5 bases from J, leaving 6 bases between. This CDR3 region has 12 residues. The CDR3: CASSSGDQPQHF. The CDR3 DNA reads TGTGCCAGCAGCTCGGGGGATCAGCCCCAGCATTTT.

This chain links TRBV7-3 with TRBJ2-1; 14 bases match TRBD2. This CDR3 spans 18 amino acids. Trimming took 6 bases from V and 3 from J; bases not matched to a gene: 10. CDR1 is SGHTA, CDR2 FQGTGA, per germline. CDR3 loop: CASRHTPGLAGVYNEQFF. The CDR3 nucleotides are TGTGCCAGCAGACATACCCCGGGACTAGCGGGGGTCTACAATGAGCAGTTCTTC.

This clone was counted a single time. The J gene is TRBJ1-2, the V gene TRBV25-1; TRBD1 agrees at 8 bases. In germline, CDR1 is MGHDK, CDR2 SYGVNS. The J segment lost 8 bases and the V segment lost 1 base, leaving 12 bases of the junction unmatched. This CDR3 is built from 16 residues. The CDR3 reads CASSESRGQVMGGYTF. DNA for the CDR3: TGTGCCAGCAGTGAATCTCGGGGACAGGTCATGGGAGGCTACACCTTC.

J is TRBJ2-3 and V is TRBV27; 9 positions match TRBD1. V lost 8 bases and J lost 4; bases outside the gene matches: 10. Per germline, CDR1 MNHEY and CDR2 SMNVEV (reference sequence). There are 15 residues in the CDR3. CDR3 protein: CASHTGGVNADTQYF. The CDR3 DNA is TGTGCCAGCCATACAGGGGGCGTGAATGCAGATACGCAGTATTTT.

The chain carries TRBV25-1 and TRBJ2-3, with 7 bases that match TRBD2. The CDR3 contains 16 residues. Germline loops: CDR1 MGHDK, CDR2 SYGVNS. Losses at the gene ends were 3 bases for V and 2 bases for J; bases not matched to a gene: 8. Here the CDR3 DNA reads TGTGCCAGCAGTGAGGGGTGGGGGGGGACCACAGATACGCAGTATTTT. Translating gives CASSEGWGGTTDTQYF.

This chain connects TRBV2 to TRBJ2-7, with a possible D match to TRBD1 (5 bases). In germline, CDR1 is SNHLY, CDR2 FYNNEI. CDR3 size: 14 residues. V gave up 4 bases and J gave up 1 base, with 11 bases separating them. The CDR3 sequence is CASSVVAGSYEQYF. The CDR3 region has the DNA TGTGCCAGCAGTGTAGTAGCAGGGTCCTACGAGCAGTACTTC. The full variable domain, its missing parts supplied by reference TRBV2 and TRBJ2-7, is EPEVTQTPSHQVTQMGQEVILRCVPISNHLYFYWYRQILGQKVEFLVSFYNNEISEKSEIFDDQFSVERPDGSNFTLKIRSTKLEDSAMYFCASSVVAGSYEQYFGPGTRLTVT.